This TCR beta chain was profiled in a study of metastatic and nonmetastatic thyroid tumors. Study overall: Both malignant and benign thyroid patients supplied peripheral blood and tumor or nodule tissue samples, across which the repertoires of these patients were then compared.

This clone showed up many times. No antigen is known for it. Nobody among the patients had been given any treatment before thyroid surgery. Overall study findings and caveats: In blood and tumor, TCR beta diversity was reportedly significantly higher in malignant thyroid tumors than in benign nodules.

The authors' processing: Researchers built a distant-metastasis classifier for papillary thyroid cancer that drew on CDR3 differences across clinicopathological groups. TCRdb reanalyzed the PCR reads with MiXCR. TCRdb, not the original authors, processed these V and J calls. The sample lists roughly 48,000 clones; approximately 19% were seen once. V lost 4 bases and J lost 4; bases outside the gene matches: 10. The CDR3 loop spans 17 amino acids. The V gene's germline CDR1 is MDHEN and CDR2 SYDVKM. The receptor comes from a female donor with papillary thyroid cancer or a benign thyroid nodule (not recorded which). Some clones in this sample may be carry-over from other donors' samples. Source material: blood. This chain uses TRBV28 with TRBJ2-1, with 10 bases identical to TRBD2. CDR3 DNA sequence: TGTGCCAGCAGTTCACCACGACTAGCGGGCTGGTACAATGAGCAGTTCTTC. The encoded protein is CASSSPRLAGWYNEQFF.